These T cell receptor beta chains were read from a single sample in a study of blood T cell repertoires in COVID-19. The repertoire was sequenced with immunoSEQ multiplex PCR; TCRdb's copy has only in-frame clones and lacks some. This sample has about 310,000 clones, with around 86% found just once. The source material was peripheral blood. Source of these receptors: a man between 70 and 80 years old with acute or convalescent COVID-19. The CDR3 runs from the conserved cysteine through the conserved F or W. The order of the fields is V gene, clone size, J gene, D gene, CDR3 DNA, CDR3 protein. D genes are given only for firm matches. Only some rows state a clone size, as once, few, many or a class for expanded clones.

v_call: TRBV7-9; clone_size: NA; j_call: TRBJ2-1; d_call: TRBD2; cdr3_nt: TGTGCCAGCAGCCGAAGCGGGGGGCTACACAATGAGCAGTTCTTC; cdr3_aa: CASSRSGGLHNEQFF
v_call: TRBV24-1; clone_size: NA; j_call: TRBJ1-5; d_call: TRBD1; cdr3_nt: TGTGCCACCAGTGCCGGGACAGGGGGCAATCAGCCCCAGCATTTT; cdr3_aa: CATSAGTGGNQPQHF
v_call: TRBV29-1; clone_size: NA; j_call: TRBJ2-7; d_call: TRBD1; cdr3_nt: TGCAGCGTTGCGAGGGACAGAGAATCCTACGAGCAGTACTTC; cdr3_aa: CSVARDRESYEQYF
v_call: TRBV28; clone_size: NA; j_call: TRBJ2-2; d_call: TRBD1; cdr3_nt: TGTGCCAGCCGGGGACAGGGGAACACCGGGGAGCTGTTTTTT; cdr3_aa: CASRGQGNTGELFF
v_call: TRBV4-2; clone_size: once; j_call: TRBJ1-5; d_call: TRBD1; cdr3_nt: TGTGCCAGCAGCCTTGGGACAGGGGAAAATCAGCCCCAGCATTTT; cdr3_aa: CASSLGTGENQPQHF
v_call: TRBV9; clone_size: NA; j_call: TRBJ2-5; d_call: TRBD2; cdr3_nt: TGTGCCAGCAGCGTAGGCTCTAGCGGGGGGCGGCTGGAGACCCAGTACTTC; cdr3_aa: CASSVGSSGGRLETQYF
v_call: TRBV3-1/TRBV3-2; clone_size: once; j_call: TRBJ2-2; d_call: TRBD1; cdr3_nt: TGTGCCAGCAGCCAAGGGACAGGGACCGGGGAGCTGTTTTTT; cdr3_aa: CASSQGTGTGELFF
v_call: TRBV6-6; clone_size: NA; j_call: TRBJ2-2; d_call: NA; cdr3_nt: TGTGCCAGCAGTTACGACAGGAACACCGGGGAGCTGTTTTTT; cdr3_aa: CASSYDRNTGELFF
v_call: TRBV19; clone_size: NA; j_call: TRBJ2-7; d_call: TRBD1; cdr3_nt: TGTGCCAGTAGCAGGACAGGGGGTGCCGAGCAGTACTTC; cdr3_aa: CASSRTGGAEQYF
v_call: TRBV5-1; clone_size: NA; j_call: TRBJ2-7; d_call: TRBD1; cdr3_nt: TGCGCCGGCCGGACAGGGGATTACGAGCAGTACTTC; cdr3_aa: CAGRTGDYEQYF
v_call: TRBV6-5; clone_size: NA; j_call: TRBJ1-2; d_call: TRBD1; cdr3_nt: TGTGCCAGCACCGATCTAAGACAGGGGGCGGGCTACACCTTC; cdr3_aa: CASTDLRQGAGYTF
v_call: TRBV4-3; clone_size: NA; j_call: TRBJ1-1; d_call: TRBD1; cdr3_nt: TGCGCCAGCAGCTCGAGACAGGGGGAGGGAGCTTTCTTT; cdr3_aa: CASSSRQGEGAFF
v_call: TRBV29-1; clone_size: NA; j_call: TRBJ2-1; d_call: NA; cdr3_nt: TGCAGCGTCCTAACAGTTAATGAGCAGTTCTTC; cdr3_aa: CSVLTVNEQFF
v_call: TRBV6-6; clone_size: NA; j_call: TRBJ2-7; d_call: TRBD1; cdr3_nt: TGTGCCAGCAGTTACAACCCGGGACAGGGGACCCACGAGCAGTACTTC; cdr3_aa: CASSYNPGQGTHEQYF
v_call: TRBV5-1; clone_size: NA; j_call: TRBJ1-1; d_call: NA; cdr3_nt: TGCGCCAGCAGCTTGCAGGGGCAGAGCACTGAAGCTTTCTTT; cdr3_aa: CASSLQGQSTEAFF
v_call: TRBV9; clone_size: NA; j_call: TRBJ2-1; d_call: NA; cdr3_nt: TGTGCCAGCAGCGCCGGTAGCCTCTCCTACAATGAGCAGTTCTTC; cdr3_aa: CASSAGSLSYNEQFF
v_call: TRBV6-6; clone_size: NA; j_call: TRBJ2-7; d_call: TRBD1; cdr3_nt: TGTGCCAGCAGTTACCGTGCCAGAGGGGGCTTCTACGAGCAGTACTTC; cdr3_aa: CASSYRARGGFYEQYF
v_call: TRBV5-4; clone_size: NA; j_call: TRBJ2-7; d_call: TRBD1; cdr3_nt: TGTGCCAGCAGCTGGAAGACAGGGAGCTACGAGCAGTACTTC; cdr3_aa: CASSWKTGSYEQYF
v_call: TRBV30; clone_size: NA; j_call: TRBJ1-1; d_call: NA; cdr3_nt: TGTGCCTGGATCCTCGGGGGTTCAGTTTTTATCACTGAAGCTTTCTTT; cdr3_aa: CAWILGGSVFITEAFF
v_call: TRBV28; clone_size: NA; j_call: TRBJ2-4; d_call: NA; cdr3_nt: TGTGCCAGCAGTCCCCGGGGAGGTCCCTCCAAAAACATTCAGTACTTC; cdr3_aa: CASSPRGGPSKNIQYF
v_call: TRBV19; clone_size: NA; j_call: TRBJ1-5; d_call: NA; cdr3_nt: TGTGCCAGTACCACGGGGGGGAGACCCCAGCATTTT; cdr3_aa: CASTTGGRPQHF
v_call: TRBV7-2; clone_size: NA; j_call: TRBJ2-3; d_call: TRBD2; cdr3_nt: TGTGCCAGCAGCTTATGGCTAGCGGTTGGAGATACGCAGTATTTT; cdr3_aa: CASSLWLAVGDTQYF
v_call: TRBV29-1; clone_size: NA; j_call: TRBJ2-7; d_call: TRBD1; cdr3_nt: TGCAGCGTTAACATACAGGGGGCTTCTGGTGAGCAGTACTTC; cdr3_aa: CSVNIQGASGEQYF
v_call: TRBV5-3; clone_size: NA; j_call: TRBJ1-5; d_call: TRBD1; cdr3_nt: TGTGCCAGAAGCAACCGACAGGGAGTTAGCAATCAGCCCCAGCATTTT; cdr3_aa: CARSNRQGVSNQPQHF
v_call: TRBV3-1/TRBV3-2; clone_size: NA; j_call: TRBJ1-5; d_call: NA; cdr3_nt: TGTGCCAGCAGCCCCCCGGTTAGCAATCAGCCCCAGCATTTT; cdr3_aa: CASSPPVSNQPQHF
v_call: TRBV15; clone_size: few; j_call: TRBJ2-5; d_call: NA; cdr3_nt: TGTGCCACCAGCAGAGACCGGACAGCTCGGGGGGCCCAGTACTTC; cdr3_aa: CATSRDRTARGAQYF
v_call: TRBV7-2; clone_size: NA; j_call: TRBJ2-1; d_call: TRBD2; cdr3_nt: TGTGCCAGCAGCTTAGAGTACGGCGGGGGGGTTAATGAGCAGTTCTTC; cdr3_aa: CASSLEYGGGVNEQFF
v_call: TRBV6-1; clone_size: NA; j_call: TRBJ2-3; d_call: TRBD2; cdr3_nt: TGTGCCAGCAGTGAAAGGTTACCGGGACCCCCGGGAGGAGATACGCAGTATTTT; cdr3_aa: CASSERLPGPPGGDTQYF
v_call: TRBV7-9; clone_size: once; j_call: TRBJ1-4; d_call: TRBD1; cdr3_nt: TGTGCCAGCAGCAGCTTCGGACAGGGACTTAATGAAAAACTGTTTTTT; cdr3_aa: CASSSFGQGLNEKLFF
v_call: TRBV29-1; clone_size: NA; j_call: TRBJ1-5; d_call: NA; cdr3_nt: TGCAGCGGACAGGACAATCAGCCCCAGCATTTT; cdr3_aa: CSGQDNQPQHF
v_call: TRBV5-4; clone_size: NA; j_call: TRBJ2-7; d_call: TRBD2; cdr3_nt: TGTGCCAGCAGCTTGGGCGGCGGGGGGGCCTACGAGCAGTACTTC; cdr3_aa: CASSLGGGGAYEQYF
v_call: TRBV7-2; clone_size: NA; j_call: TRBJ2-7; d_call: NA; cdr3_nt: TGTGCCAGCAGCTTCTCGCGGGACAGTTCCTACGAGCAGTACTTC; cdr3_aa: CASSFSRDSSYEQYF